This T cell receptor (beta chain) is drawn from a study of T cells after yellow fever vaccination. TCRdb itself ran the 5' RACE reads through MiXCR, one entry per CDR3 protein. This sample has around 360,000 distinct CDR3 sequences, with 11% found just once. CDR1 and CDR2 from the germline V gene are SGHNT and YYREEE (reference sequence). Germline trimming cut 0 bases from V and 4 bases from J; bases unmatched to any gene: 4. The CDR3 is 15 residues long. The table lists this clonotype with many counts. The V and J genes are TRBV5-4 and TRBJ2-1; 7 nucleotides agree with TRBD1. This sample comprised PBMCs, obtained on the day of the first yellow fever vaccination. This TCR was sampled from a man between 18 and 29 years old who received the YFV17D yellow fever vaccine. CDR3 in amino acids: CASSLGTGLYNEQFF. CDR3 bases: TGTGCCAGCAGCTTGGGGACAGGTCTTTACAATGAGCAGTTCTTC.